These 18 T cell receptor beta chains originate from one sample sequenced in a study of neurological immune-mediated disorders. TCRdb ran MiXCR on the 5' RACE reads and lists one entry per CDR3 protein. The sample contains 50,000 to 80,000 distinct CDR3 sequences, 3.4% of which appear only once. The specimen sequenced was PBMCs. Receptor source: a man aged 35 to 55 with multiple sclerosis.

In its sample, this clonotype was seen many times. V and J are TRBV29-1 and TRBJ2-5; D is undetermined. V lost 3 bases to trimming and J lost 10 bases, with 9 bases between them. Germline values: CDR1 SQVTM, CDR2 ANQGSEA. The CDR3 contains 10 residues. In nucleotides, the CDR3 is TGCAGCGTTGATCTTAACAGCCAGTACTTC. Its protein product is CSVDLNSQYF.

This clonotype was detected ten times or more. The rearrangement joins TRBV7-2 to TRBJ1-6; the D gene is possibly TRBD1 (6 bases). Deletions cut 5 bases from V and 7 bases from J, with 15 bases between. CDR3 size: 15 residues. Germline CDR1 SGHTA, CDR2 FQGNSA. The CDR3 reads CASSRNTGANSPLHF. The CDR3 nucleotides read TGTGCCAGCAGCCGCAACACGGGGGCGAATTCACCCCTCCACTTT.

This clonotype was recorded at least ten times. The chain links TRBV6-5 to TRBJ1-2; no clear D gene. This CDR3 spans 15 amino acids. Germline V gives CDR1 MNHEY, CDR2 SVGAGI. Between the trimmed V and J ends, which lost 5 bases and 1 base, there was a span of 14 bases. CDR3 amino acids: CASSQTDGFNYGYTF. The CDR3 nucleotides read TGTGCCAGCAGTCAGACGGACGGTTTTAACTATGGCTACACCTTC.

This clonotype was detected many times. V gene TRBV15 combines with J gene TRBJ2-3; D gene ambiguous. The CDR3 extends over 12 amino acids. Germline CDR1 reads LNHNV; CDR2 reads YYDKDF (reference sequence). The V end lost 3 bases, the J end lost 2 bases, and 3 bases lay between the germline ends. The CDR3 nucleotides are TGTGCCACCAGCAGGCTCACAGATACGCAGTATTTT. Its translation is CATSRLTDTQYF. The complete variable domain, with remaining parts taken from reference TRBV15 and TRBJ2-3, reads DAMVIQNPRYQVTQFGKPVTLSCSQTLNHNVMYWYQQKSSQAPKLLFHYYDKDFNNEADTPDNFQSRRPNTSFCFLDIRSPGLGDTAMYLCATSRLTDTQYFGPGTRLTVL.

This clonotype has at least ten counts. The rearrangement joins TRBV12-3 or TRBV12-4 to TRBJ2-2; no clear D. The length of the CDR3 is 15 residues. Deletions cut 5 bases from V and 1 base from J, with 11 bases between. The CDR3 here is CASSAGRVNTGELFF. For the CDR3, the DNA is TGTGCCAGCAGTGCCGGTAGGGTGAACACCGGGGAGCTGTTTTTT.

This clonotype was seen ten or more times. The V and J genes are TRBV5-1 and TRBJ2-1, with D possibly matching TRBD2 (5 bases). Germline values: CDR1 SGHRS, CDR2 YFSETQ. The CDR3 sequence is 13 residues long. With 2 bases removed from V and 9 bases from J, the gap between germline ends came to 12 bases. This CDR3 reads CASSFPGVSEQFF. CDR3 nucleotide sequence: TGCGCCAGCAGCTTCCCCGGGGTCAGTGAGCAGTTCTTC. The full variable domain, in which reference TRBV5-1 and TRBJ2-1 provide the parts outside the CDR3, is KAGVTQTPRYLIKTRGQQVTLSCSPISGHRSVSWYQQTPGQGLQFLFEYFSETQRNKGNFPGRFSGRQFSNSRSEMNVSTLELGDSALYLCASSFPGVSEQFFGPGTRLTVL.

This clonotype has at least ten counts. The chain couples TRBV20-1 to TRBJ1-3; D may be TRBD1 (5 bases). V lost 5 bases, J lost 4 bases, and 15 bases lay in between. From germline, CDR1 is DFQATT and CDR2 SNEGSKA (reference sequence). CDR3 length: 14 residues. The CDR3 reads CSAPFGAQGNTIYF. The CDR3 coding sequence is TGCAGTGCTCCCTTCGGGGCGCAGGGAAACACCATATATTTT.

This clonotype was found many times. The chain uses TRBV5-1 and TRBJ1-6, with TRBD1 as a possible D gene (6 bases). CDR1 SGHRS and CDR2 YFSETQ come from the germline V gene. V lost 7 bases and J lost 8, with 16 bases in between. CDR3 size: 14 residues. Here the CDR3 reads CASREGGGYSPLHF. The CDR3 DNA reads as TGCGCCAGCCGAGAAGGGGGGGGCTATTCACCCCTCCACTTT.

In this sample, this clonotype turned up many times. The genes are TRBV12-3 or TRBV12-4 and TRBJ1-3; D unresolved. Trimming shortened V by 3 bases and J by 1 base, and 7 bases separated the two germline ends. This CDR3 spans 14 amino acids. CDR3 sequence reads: CASSFYESGNTIYF. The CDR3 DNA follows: TGTGCCAGCAGTTTCTATGAATCTGGAAACACCATATATTTT.

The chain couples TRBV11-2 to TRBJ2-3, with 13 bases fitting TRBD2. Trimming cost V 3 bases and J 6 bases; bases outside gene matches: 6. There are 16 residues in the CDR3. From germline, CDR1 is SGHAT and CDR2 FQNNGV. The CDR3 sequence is CASSLLGLAGVDTQYF. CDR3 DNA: TGTGCCAGCAGCTTGCTTGGACTAGCGGGAGTGGATACGCAGTATTTT.

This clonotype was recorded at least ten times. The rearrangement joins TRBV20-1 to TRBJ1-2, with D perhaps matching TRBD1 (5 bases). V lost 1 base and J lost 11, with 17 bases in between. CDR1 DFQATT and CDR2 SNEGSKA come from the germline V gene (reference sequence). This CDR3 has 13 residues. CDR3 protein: CSARAEDGAGYTF. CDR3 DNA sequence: TGCAGTGCTAGAGCGGAGGATGGGGCTGGTTACACCTTC.

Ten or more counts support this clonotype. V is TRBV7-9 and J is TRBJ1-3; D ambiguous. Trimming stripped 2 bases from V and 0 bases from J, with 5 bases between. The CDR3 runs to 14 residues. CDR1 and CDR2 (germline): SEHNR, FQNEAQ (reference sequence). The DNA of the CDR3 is TGTGCCAGCAGCTTATCAGTCTCTGGAAACACCATATATTTT. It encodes CASSLSVSGNTIYF.

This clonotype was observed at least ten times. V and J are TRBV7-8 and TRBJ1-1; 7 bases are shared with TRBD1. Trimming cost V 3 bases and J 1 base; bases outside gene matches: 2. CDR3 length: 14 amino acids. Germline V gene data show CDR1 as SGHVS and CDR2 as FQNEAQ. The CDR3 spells CASSFGTENTEAFF. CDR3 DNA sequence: TGTGCCAGCAGCTTCGGGACAGAGAACACTGAAGCTTTCTTT.

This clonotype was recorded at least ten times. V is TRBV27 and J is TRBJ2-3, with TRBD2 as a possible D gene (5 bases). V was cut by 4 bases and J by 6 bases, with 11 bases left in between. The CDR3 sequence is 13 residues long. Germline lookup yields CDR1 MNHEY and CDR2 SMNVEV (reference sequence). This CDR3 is CASSSQERDTQYF. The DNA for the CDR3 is TGTGCCAGCAGTTCGCAGGAGCGGGATACGCAGTATTTT.

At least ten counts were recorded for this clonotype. The DNA of the CDR3 is TGTGCCAGCAGTTCACAGGGGACCTACAATGAGCAGTTCTTC. Its translation: CASSSQGTYNEQFF. This chain links TRBV12-3 or TRBV12-4 with TRBJ2-1, with TRBD1 matching over 7 bases. Trimming took 4 bases from V and 2 from J; bases not matched to a gene: 2. The CDR3 is 14 residues long.

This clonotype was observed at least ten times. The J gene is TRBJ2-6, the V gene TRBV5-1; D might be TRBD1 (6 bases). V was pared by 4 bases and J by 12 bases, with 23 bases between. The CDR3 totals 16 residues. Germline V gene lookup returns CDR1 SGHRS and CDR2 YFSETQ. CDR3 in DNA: TGCGCCAGCAGCGACGGGACATCTCCCGCCCAAGGCGTCCTGACTTTC. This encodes CASSDGTSPAQGVLTF.

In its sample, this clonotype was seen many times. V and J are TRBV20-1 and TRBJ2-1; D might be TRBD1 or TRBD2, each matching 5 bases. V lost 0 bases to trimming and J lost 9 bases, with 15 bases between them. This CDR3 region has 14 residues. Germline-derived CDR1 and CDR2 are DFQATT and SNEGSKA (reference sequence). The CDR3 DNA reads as TGCAGTGCTAGAGATCTCGACTATCAGGGTGAGCAGTTCTTC. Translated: CSARDLDYQGEQFF.

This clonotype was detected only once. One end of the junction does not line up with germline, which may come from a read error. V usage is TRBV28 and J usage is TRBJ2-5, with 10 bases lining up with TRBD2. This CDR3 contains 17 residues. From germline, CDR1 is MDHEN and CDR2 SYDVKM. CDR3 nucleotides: TGTGCCAGCAGTTTACCCCCACTAGCGGGACCCCAAGAGAACCAGTACTTC. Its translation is CASSLPPLAGPQENQYF.